The text below deals with one T cell receptor beta chain. Together with a sample-barcoded 5' primer, a J-beta primer mix was included in a second PCR lasting roughly 6 to 12 cycles. TCRdb processed the 5' RACE reads anew with MiXCR; each CDR3 protein has one entry. Of more than 750,000 distinct CDR3 sequences in the sample, 25% to 30% were seen once. This sample is part of a study of blood T cells in healthy people across ages. Each sample yielded at least 6 million isolated PBMCs. This sample was also put to use in a study of T cells of mothers and their children. According to that study: Detection of persistent microchimeric T cell clones did not occur.

Specimen: blood. The origin of this receptor is a middle-aged woman in good health.

CDR3 nucleotides: TGTGCCAGCAGCCCGGCGGGGGGGCAGCCCCAGCATTTT. Its protein is CASSPAGGQPQHF. The V call is TRBV7-9, the J call TRBJ1-5; TRBD1 is a possible D gene (5 bases). Trimming removed 5 bases at V and 7 bases at J, with 12 bases between. From germline, CDR1 is SEHNR and CDR2 FQNEAQ (reference sequence). This CDR3 region has 13 residues.